The rows below give T cell receptor beta chains drawn from one sample of a study of T cells after yellow fever vaccination. TCRdb processed the 5' RACE reads anew with MiXCR; each CDR3 protein has one entry. The table lists about 330,000 distinct CDR3 sequences, about 8.3% of them singletons. Sequencing was performed on PBMCs, taken 35 to 50 days after the first yellow fever vaccination. The source of these receptors is a man aged 18-30 years who received the YFV17D yellow fever vaccine. CDR3s leave out the opening cysteine and the closing phenylalanine or tryptophan.

cdr3_aa: ASSSWRAGNSYEQY
v_call: TRBV5-6
j_call: TRBJ2-7

cdr3_aa: ATQQGSILGEQY
v_call: TRBV12-3/TRBV12-4
j_call: TRBJ2-7

cdr3_aa: ARSWTSGSTDTQY
v_call: TRBV5-4
j_call: TRBJ2-3

cdr3_aa: SANAWDRGQDGYT
v_call: TRBV20-1
j_call: TRBJ1-2

cdr3_aa: SARGDSGYNEQF
v_call: TRBV20-1
j_call: TRBJ2-1

cdr3_aa: ASSMATTYNEQF
v_call: TRBV19
j_call: TRBJ2-1

cdr3_aa: ASILEGARQPQH
v_call: TRBV28
j_call: TRBJ1-5

cdr3_aa: SVARYNEQF
v_call: TRBV29-1
j_call: TRBJ2-1

cdr3_aa: ASSYDWSREAF
v_call: TRBV6-5
j_call: TRBJ1-1

cdr3_aa: ATRPGQGRGDTQY
v_call: TRBV6-1
j_call: TRBJ2-3

cdr3_aa: ASSFGDRNSNQPQH
v_call: TRBV27
j_call: TRBJ1-5

cdr3_aa: ASGRTDIGETQY
v_call: TRBV7-9
j_call: TRBJ2-5

cdr3_aa: ASTHLGDRGLGGELF
v_call: TRBV11-2
j_call: TRBJ2-2

cdr3_aa: ASSLLGSGGHHEQY
v_call: TRBV5-1
j_call: TRBJ2-7